This T cell receptor (beta chain) was identified during a study of blood T cell repertoires in COVID-19. Only in-frame clones appear in the TCRdb table, and some are missing; sequencing was by immunoSEQ multiplex PCR. The table has a few hundred thousand clones, about 85% seen once. The CDR3 loop spans 15 amino acids. The V and J ends lost 5 bases and 7 bases, in that order; junction bases with no gene match: 14. The V gene's germline CDR1 is SGHAT and CDR2 FQNNGV. The table lists this clone with a count of one. What was sequenced was peripheral blood. The chain uses TRBV11-2 and TRBJ2-7, with 7 bases lining up with TRBD1. The receptor comes from a man between 60 and 75 years old with acute or convalescent COVID-19. In DNA form, the CDR3 reads TGTGCCAGCAGCCGGGGACAGAATAACTTGGGGGAGCAGTACTTC. This encodes CASSRGQNNLGEQYF.